Ten or more counts support the clone carrying this T cell receptor beta chain. Its specificity is unknown. This entry belongs to a study of T cells in Graves' hyperthyroidism and ophthalmopathy. Findings and caveats of the study: A 13 V-J model separated ophthalmopathy from stable hyperthyroidism. The model's output predicted ophthalmopathy at a median of 6.5 months prior to onset.

The V gene's germline CDR1 is PRHDT and CDR2 FYEKMQ (reference sequence). The CDR3 runs 15 residues. J lost 3 bases, V lost 2 bases, and 6 bases had no gene match. Amplification yielded TCR beta CDR3 regions, with RNA transcripts as the source. The HTBI primer set served for first-round RT-PCR of the TCR CDR3. TCRdb reprocessed the multiplex PCR reads via MiXCR and lists one record per CDR3 protein. The sample lists 400,000 to 500,000 distinct CDR3 sequences, over 12% seen once, with around 14% in the top ten. This clonotype originated in a man between 18 and 35 years old with Graves' ophthalmopathy. Material: blood. This chain joins TRBV13 and TRBJ2-7; 8 positions match TRBD2. CDR3 sequence (DNA): TGTGCCAGCAGCTTACGGGTAGCGGGGTTCTACGAGCAGTACTTC. This sequence encodes CASSLRVAGFYEQYF.